One sample yielded the 11 T cell receptor beta chains listed below, sequenced in a study of T cells in localized non-small cell lung cancer. The method was immunoSEQ multiplex PCR; TCRdb's version includes in-frame clones alone and lacks a portion of them. Altogether more than 25,000 clones are present, 80% to 90% being singletons, with the ten largest covering under 13%. The sequencing used peripheral blood, collected before any cancer treatment. Receptors originate from a woman aged 40 to 75 with stage I lung adenocarcinoma.

The chain uses TRBV7-2 and TRBJ2-5; either TRBD1 or TRBD2 may fit D (5 bases each). Trimming shortened V by 2 bases and J by 5 bases, and 9 bases separated the two germline ends. In germline, CDR1 is SGHTA, CDR2 FQGNSA. The CDR3 is made up of 13 amino acids. The CDR3 DNA sequence: TGTGCCAGCAGCTTACAGTGGGGGGAGACCCAGTACTTC. This codes for CASSLQWGETQYF.

This clone was observed a single time. Other DNA variants within this sample encode the same CDR3. The CDR3 bases are TGTGCCAGCAGTTTGGGGGGGGAGTATGGCTACACCTTC. Its translation: CASSLGGEYGYTF. The chain is built from TRBV28 and TRBJ1-2, with D maybe TRBD1 (5 bases). The germline CDR1 and CDR2 sequences are MDHEN and SYDVKM. The V end was cut by 3 bases, the J end by 5 bases, with 10 bases between. The CDR3 has 13 amino acids.

The rearrangement uses TRBV27 and TRBJ1-2; TRBD1 aligns across 11 bases. Germline V gives CDR1 MNHEY, CDR2 SMNVEV (reference sequence). Trimming removed 5 bases from V and 5 bases from J; junction bases left unmatched: 7. This CDR3 spans 15 amino acids. CDR3 in amino acids: CASSPRTGGKYGYTF. The CDR3 bases are TGTGCCAGCAGTCCCCGGACAGGGGGCAAGTATGGCTACACCTTC.

This clone was counted a single time. The rearrangement joins TRBV11-2 to TRBJ2-1; 8 bases are a match to TRBD2. Per germline, CDR1 SGHAT and CDR2 FQNNGV. Trimming cost V 1 base and J 10 bases; bases outside gene matches: 9. The CDR3 extends over 15 amino acids. The DNA for the CDR3 is TGTGCCAGCAGCTTAGGCGGGGGGCGCCGCGAGGAGCAGTTCTTC. Its translation: CASSLGGGRREEQFF. The variable domain in full, with the rest retrieved from reference TRBV11-2 and TRBJ2-1, is EAGVAQSPRYKIIEKRQSVAFWCNPISGHATLYWYQQILGQGPKLLIQFQNNGVVDDSQLPKDRFSAERLKGVDSTLKIQPAKLEDSAVYLCASSLGGGRREEQFFGPGTRLTVL.

This clone was seen only once. The chain couples TRBV2 to TRBJ2-3, with D hard to call. Germline V gene lookup returns CDR1 SNHLY and CDR2 FYNNEI. V was pared by 7 bases and J by 2 bases, with 13 bases between. The CDR3 consists of 14 residues. CDR3 in DNA: TGTGCCAGCACCGACCGTGGGTACACAGATACGCAGTATTTT. Protein product: CASTDRGYTDTQYF.

This clone came up a few times. The gene calls are TRBV6-4 and TRBJ2-2, with TRBD2 matching over 8 bases. V lost 3 bases and J lost 5; bases outside the gene matches: 5. The CDR3 runs to 15 residues. Germline values: CDR1 MRHNA, CDR2 SNTAGT. The CDR3 is CASSEEAGATGELFF. CDR3 sequence (DNA): TGTGCCAGCAGTGAAGAAGCGGGGGCTACCGGGGAGCTGTTTTTT.

The chain recombines TRBV19 with TRBJ1-5, with 8 positions matching TRBD1. The CDR3 runs to 13 residues. V dropped 8 bases and J dropped 7; count of bases not matched to a gene: 7. Germline V gene lookup returns CDR1 LNHDA and CDR2 SQIVND (reference sequence). CDR3 nucleotide sequence: TGTGCCAGTGAGGACAGGGCTGGCCAGCCCCAGCATTTT. It is translated as CASEDRAGQPQHF.

This clone occurred once. This CDR3 fails to terminate in the conserved phenylalanine or tryptophan, so it likely reflects a read error. The DNA is left out, because the CDR3 cannot be placed on it with certainty; the CDR3 is given as TCRdb lists it. The V call is TRBV4-3, the J call TRBJ2-4. The CDR3 sequence runs 9 residues, both termini included. Germline values: CDR1 LGHNA, CDR2 YSLEER. The CDR3 protein is CASSQEGRN.

The V gene is TRBV2, the J gene TRBJ2-3, with TRBD1 matching 9 bases. J lost 3 bases, V lost 6 bases, and 10 bases had no gene match. CDR3 size: 16 residues. The germline gives CDR1 SNHLY, CDR2 FYNNEI. The CDR3 DNA follows: TGTGCCAGCAGAAGCCTCCCGGGACAGGGAACAGATACGCAGTATTTT. It codes for CASRSLPGQGTDTQYF.

V and J are TRBV10-3 and TRBJ2-7, with TRBD2 as a possible D gene (7 bases). The CDR3 spans 16 residues. CDR1 ENHRY and CDR2 SYGVKD come from the germline V gene. V was shortened by 0 bases and J by 6 bases, with 18 bases between the two germline ends. CDR3: CAISESGGGGAGEQYF. The DNA of the CDR3 is TGTGCCATCAGTGAGTCAGGGGGTGGGGGGGCAGGCGAGCAGTACTTC.

This clone was seen only once. This CDR3 reads CASSPRSGVNSPLHF. The CDR3, as DNA: TGTGCCAGCAGTCCGCGGTCTGGGGTTAATTCACCCCTCCACTTT. The rearrangement links TRBV6-5 to TRBJ1-6, with D unresolved. The V end lost 5 bases, the J end lost 6 bases, and 14 bases lay between the germline ends. CDR3 length: 15 amino acids. Looked up from germline, CDR1 is MNHEY and CDR2 is SVGAGI.